The 14 T cell receptor beta chains below come from one sample, sequenced in a study of blood T cells in healthy people across ages. A sample-barcoded 5' primer and a J-beta primer mix were used in a second PCR of about 6 to 12 cycles. TCRdb fed the 5' RACE reads into MiXCR, producing one record per CDR3 protein. The data contain some 730,000 distinct CDR3 sequences, around a fifth of them seen just once; the ten biggest clones take up around 21%. Sequences were obtained from blood. These receptors all come from a man in his 70s in good health.

The J gene is TRBJ2-1, the V gene TRBV20-1, with TRBD2 identical over 7 bases. The CDR3 totals 16 residues. V lost 6 bases to trimming and J lost 0 bases; unmatched junction nucleotides: 11. Per germline, CDR1 DFQATT and CDR2 SNEGSKA (reference sequence). CDR3 DNA: TGCAGTGCCCTAGTGGGAGCGGGGTACTCCTACAATGAGCAGTTCTTC. It codes for CSALVGAGYSYNEQFF.

This chain connects TRBV7-2 to TRBJ2-3; 9 bases align to TRBD2. The CDR3 runs to 14 residues. Germline CDR1 and CDR2: SGHTA and FQGNSA. V shed 1 base, J shed 9 bases, and the junction held 5 bases outside the gene matches. CDR3 amino acids: CASSLGGGARTQYF. The CDR3 DNA sequence: TGTGCCAGCAGCTTAGGCGGGGGGGCGCGGACGCAGTATTTT.

A few counts support this clonotype. One end of the junction is discordant with germline, which a read error may explain. V and J are TRBV25-1 and TRBJ1-1; unclear D gene. Germline CDR1 is MGHDK and CDR2 is SYGVNS. This CDR3 spans 13 amino acids. CDR3 nucleotides: TGTGCCGGCAGTGAATTCGGACGGGCCCGCACTTTCTTT. Its translation: CAGSEFGRARTFF.

The chain links TRBV7-8 to TRBJ2-1; TRBD1 matches 10 bases. The germline CDR1 and CDR2 sequences are SGHVS and FQNEAQ. The CDR3 has 16 residues. The J segment lost 8 bases and the V segment lost 4 bases, leaving 11 bases of the junction unmatched. The CDR3 loop reads CASSYRDRGRGDEQFF. For the CDR3, the DNA is TGTGCCAGCAGCTACCGGGACAGGGGACGCGGAGATGAGCAGTTCTTC.

This clonotype occurred a few times. This sequence joins TRBV7-9 and TRBJ2-5, with a tentative D call TRBD2 (5 bases). The better agreement between TRBJ2-1 and the DNA end casts doubt on the J call. Germline CDR1 is SEHNR and CDR2 is FQNEAQ (reference sequence). The CDR3 length is 12 residues. CDR3 nucleotides: TGTGCCAGCAGCTTTTTCCCGGGGGAGCAGTTCTTC. Protein sequence: CASSFFPGEQFF.

J is TRBJ1-6 and V is TRBV30; D gene ambiguous. The CDR3 spans 14 residues. Per the germline V gene, CDR1 is GTSNPN and CDR2 is SVGIG (reference sequence). Trimming stripped 1 base from V and 7 bases from J, with 11 bases between. CDR3 sequence (DNA): TGTGCCTGGAGTGGGAGACCGATAAATTCACCCCTCCACTTT. Translation: CAWSGRPINSPLHF.

This clonotype has more than one count but fewer than ten. The rearrangement uses TRBV29-1 and TRBJ2-1; unclear D gene. CDR1 is SQVTM, CDR2 ANQGSEA, per germline. The V and J ends lost 4 bases and 9 bases respectively, with 16 bases between them. CDR3 length: 13 residues. The CDR3 protein is CSVARQPIGEQFF. The CDR3 coding sequence is TGCAGCGTTGCTCGGCAGCCCATCGGTGAGCAGTTCTTC.

The J gene is TRBJ2-2, the V gene TRBV12-3 or TRBV12-4; D remains unclear. This CDR3 has 14 amino acids. Between the trimmed V and J ends, which lost 3 bases and 7 bases, there was a span of 12 bases. This CDR3 is CASSFRLVIGELFF. CDR3 nucleotides: TGTGCCAGCAGTTTTAGGCTCGTAATCGGGGAGCTGTTTTTT.

The rearrangement uses TRBV14 and TRBJ2-1, with 10 bases identical to TRBD2. The CDR3 covers 17 residues. V dropped 0 bases and J dropped 8; count of bases not matched to a gene: 10. The germline gives CDR1 SGHDN, CDR2 FVKESK. The CDR3 DNA is TGTGCCAGCAGCCAAGATCGCCCAGCGGGGGGGCGTTATGAGCAGTTCTTC. Its protein product is CASSQDRPAGGRYEQFF.

This chain connects TRBV20-1 to TRBJ2-1; TRBD1 matches 9 bases. V lost 8 bases to trimming and J lost 1 base; unmatched junction nucleotides: 15. Germline V gene sequence: CDR1 DFQATT, CDR2 SNEGSKA (reference sequence). This CDR3 contains 17 residues. The CDR3 region has the DNA TGCAGTCTAGTAGGGAGATCACAGGGGGCTTCCTACAATGAGCAGTTCTTC. Translated: CSLVGRSQGASYNEQFF.

This clonotype was seen only a few times. The gene calls are TRBV6-2 or TRBV6-3 and TRBJ1-2; no firm D call. Germline V gene data show CDR1 as MNHEY and CDR2 as SVGEGT. Deletions cut 2 bases from V and 8 bases from J, with 12 bases between. This CDR3 is built from 13 residues. CDR3 amino acids: CASSYPPLLGYTF. As DNA, the CDR3 is TGTGCCAGCAGTTACCCTCCCCTTTTGGGCTACACCTTC.

As DNA, the CDR3 is TGTGCCAGCAGCCCGACAAGCAACTATGGCTACACCTTC. Its protein product is CASSPTSNYGYTF. V and J are TRBV7-9 and TRBJ1-2; D is uncertain. With 5 bases removed from V and 2 bases from J, the gap between germline ends came to 9 bases. The CDR3 runs 13 residues. Germline CDR1 reads SEHNR; CDR2 reads FQNEAQ (reference sequence).

The V call is TRBV7-2, the J call TRBJ2-7, with a tentative D call TRBD2 (6 bases). CDR3 length equals 13 residues. V was shortened by 2 bases and J by 6 bases, with 11 bases between the two germline ends. Germline values: CDR1 SGHTA, CDR2 FQGNSA. The CDR3 reads CASSLTAGSEQYV. In DNA form, the CDR3 reads TGTGCCAGCAGCTTAACGGCGGGGAGCGAGCAGTACGTC.

V gene TRBV27 combines with J gene TRBJ2-5; D tentatively reads TRBD1 or TRBD2 (5 bases each). Germline CDR1 and CDR2: MNHEY and SMNVEV (reference sequence). V was trimmed by 2 bases and J by 1 base, leaving 11 bases between them. The length of the CDR3 is 15 residues. DNA of the CDR3: TGTGCCAGCAGTTTAGGGGGAGTCCCCCAAGAGACCCAGTACTTC. It encodes CASSLGGVPQETQYF.